The present TCR beta chain was sequenced within a study of blood T cell repertoires in COVID-19. As for the study in general: In each case, the material was cDNA or gDNA derived from T cells, B-cell-depleted T cells, or PBMCs.

Allocation to cohorts depended on clinical history reported by the participants. The recovered donors of Cohort 3 showed two negative PCRs, clearance, or symptom resolution. As processed by the authors: How many nucleated cells were present was estimated from reference gene primer amplification. The data were produced by immunoSEQ multiplex PCR, yet TCRdb's version contains in-frame clones alone and is incomplete. V, J and clone size were drawn from that table, and D and trimming were deduced from the DNA. Of a few hundred thousand clones in the sample, roughly 86% were seen once. With 0 bases removed from V and 4 bases from J, the gap between germline ends came to 13 bases. The germline gives CDR1 SGHDT, CDR2 YYEEEE. The CDR3 is 15 amino acids.

Specimen: PBMCs or T cells enriched from blood (not recorded which). V and J are TRBV5-6 and TRBJ1-1, with TRBD1 as a possible D gene (6 bases). The clonotype was recovered from a woman aged 25-40 years who had recovered from COVID-19. Here the CDR3 reads CASSLAWGLGTEAFF. The CDR3, as DNA: TGTGCCAGCAGCTTGGCCTGGGGGCTGGGCACTGAAGCTTTCTTT.